This T cell receptor (beta chain) comes out of a study of T-cell memory formation after mild COVID-19. This clonotype has more than one count but fewer than ten. Its antigen is still unknown. Study results and caveats: The SARS-CoV-2 specificity of second-wave clones reaching peak at day 37 remained unverified.

The CDR3 is 19 amino acids. V dropped 1 base and J dropped 1 base, with 20 bases sitting between them. Germline loops: CDR1 DFQATT, CDR2 SNEGSKA (reference sequence). A 5'RACE reaction primed in the constant segment made cDNA libraries of TCR alpha and TCR beta, and these carried sample barcodes and UMIs. TCRdb re-analysed the 5' RACE reads in MiXCR, keeping a single row per CDR3 protein. The table has approximately 180,000 distinct CDR3 sequences, more than 15% seen once. The gene calls are TRBV20-1 and TRBJ2-6; D may be TRBD1 (6 bases). Sequencing was done on a sample of PBMCs or a T cell subset sorted from them (not recorded which). This clonotype was obtained from an adult woman who had mild COVID-19 (a few samples of this study predate the infection). Cell type and time point are not known. DNA for the CDR3: TGCAGTGCTAGAGCCATTTCCGGGGCAGGGGTTTCTGGGGCCAACGTCCTGACTTTC. This sequence encodes CSARAISGAGVSGANVLTF.